The 2 T cell receptor beta chains reported below all come from one sample, sequenced in a study of cytomegalovirus exposure and HLA in healthy donors. Primers included in the PCR were 60 Vbeta and 13 Jbeta primers. Profiled with immunoSEQ multiplex PCR; TCRdb holds only in-frame clones, not every one. This sample carries almost 200,000 clones, around 81% of them seen once, and the ten largest clones take 1.5% to 2%. Sequencing was done on a sample of PBMCs. The source of these receptors is a man aged 25-40 years in good health and CMV-seronegative.

This chain joins TRBV9 and TRBJ2-2; TRBD2 matches at 8 bases. CDR1 and CDR2 (germline): SGDLS, YYNGEE. V gave up 0 bases and J gave up 5 bases; unmatched junction bases: 9. The CDR3 is 17 amino acids. The CDR3 protein is CASSVAGGRFLTGELFF. CDR3 DNA sequence: TGTGCCAGCAGCGTAGCGGGCGGGAGGTTTTTAACCGGGGAGCTGTTTTTT.

The V gene is TRBV19, the J gene TRBJ1-5; 12 bases fit TRBD1. Trimming at V came to 5 bases and at J to 4 bases, leaving 3 bases not matched to a gene. The CDR3 totals 15 residues. From germline, CDR1 is LNHDA and CDR2 SQIVND (reference sequence). The chain's CDR3 is CASSLGQGANQPQHF. DNA of the CDR3: TGTGCCAGTAGTTTGGGACAGGGGGCGAATCAGCCCCAGCATTTT. The full variable domain, with the rest looked up from reference TRBV19 and TRBJ1-5, is DGGITQSPKYLFRKEGQNVTLSCEQNLNHDAMYWYRQDPGQGLRLIYYSQIVNDFQKGDIAEGYSVSREKKESFPLTVTSAQKNPTAFYLCASSLGQGANQPQHFGDGTRLSIL.